This record looks at one T cell receptor (beta chain) sequence and its context. V shed 2 bases, J shed 4 bases, and the junction held 6 bases outside the gene matches. CDR3 length: 15 amino acids. The V gene's germline CDR1 is SGHAT and CDR2 FQNNGV. This sample was taken from a study of control samples from healthy donors and cancer patients. Produced via immunoSEQ multiplex PCR; TCRdb's table is partial and in-frame only. The table shows around 80,000 clones, with roughly 86% occurring only once. This chain links TRBV11-2 with TRBJ2-7; TRBD2 matches at 9 bases. This receptor was identified in a man in his fifties in good health. The sample comprised blood. CDR3 region: CASSLPAGGEYEQYF. In DNA form, the CDR3 reads TGTGCCAGCAGCTTACCCGCGGGGGGGGAGTACGAGCAGTACTTC.